This T cell receptor beta chain was found in a study of blood T cell repertoires in COVID-19. The wider study: Donors in the United States, Italy and Spain gave samples during acute or convalescent COVID-19. PBMCs, B-cell-depleted T cells, or T cells were the source of the cDNA or gDNA that made up the material.

This study enrolled people aged 18 to 89 from about two dozen US geographic areas. Allocation to cohorts depended on clinical history reported by the participants. CDR3 length equals 13 residues. In germline, CDR1 is MNHEY, CDR2 SVGAGI. J gave up 4 bases and V 10 bases, and 9 bases lay outside the gene matches. The repertoire was sequenced with immunoSEQ multiplex PCR; TCRdb's copy has only in-frame clones and lacks some. The sample records 280,000 or so clones, 70% to 90% being singletons. The source of this sequence is a man in his thirties or forties who had recovered from COVID-19. The chain combines TRBV6-5 with TRBJ2-7; the match to TRBD2 covers 8 bases. Sequencing was carried out using PBMCs or T cells enriched from blood (not recorded which). Here the CDR3 reads CATIPGGRYEQYF. The CDR3 nucleotides read TGTGCCACCATACCGGGGGGGAGGTACGAGCAGTACTTC.